This entry lists 11 T cell receptor beta chains sequenced from one sample in a study of blood T cell repertoires in COVID-19. Clones were read by immunoSEQ multiplex PCR, and TCRdb kept only the in-frame ones, dropping some. The sample has fewer than 45,000 clones, around 74% seen once. The sample comprised peripheral blood. All receptors come from a man in his 70s with COVID-19, enrolled during active disease.

This chain connects TRBV18 to TRBJ2-2, with 8 bases that match TRBD1. The length of the CDR3 is 16 residues. Germline V gene sequence: CDR1 KGHSH, CDR2 LQKENI. Trimming at V came to 3 bases and at J to 2 bases, leaving 5 bases not matched to a gene. The CDR3 protein is CASSPLDRANTGELFF. DNA for the CDR3: TGTGCCAGCTCACCCCTGGACAGGGCAAACACCGGGGAGCTGTTTTTT. Based on the CDR3 plus reference TRBV18 and TRBJ2-2, the full variable domain is NAGVMQNPRHLVRRRGQEARLRCSPMKGHSHVYWYRQLPEEGLKFMVYLQKENIIDESGMPKERFSAEFPKEGPSILRIQQVVRGDSAAYFCASSPLDRANTGELFFGEGSRLTVL.

CDR3 protein: CASSLEAGRRETQYF. CDR3 DNA sequence: TGCGCCAGCAGCTTGGAGGCAGGGAGGAGGGAGACCCAGTACTTC. This rearrangement joins TRBV5-1 to TRBJ2-5; possibly TRBD2 for D (6 bases). CDR1 SGHRS and CDR2 YFSETQ come from the germline V gene. V lost 0 bases and J 5 bases, leaving 14 bases between the germline ends. CDR3 length: 15 amino acids.

The rearrangement links TRBV6-2 or TRBV6-3 to TRBJ2-7; D not certain. The V gene's germline CDR1 is MNHEY and CDR2 SVGEGT. This CDR3 has 12 residues. The V end lost 6 bases, the J end lost 3 bases, and 9 bases lay between the germline ends. CDR3 in amino acids: CASSEDRYEQYF. The CDR3 DNA reads TGTGCCAGCAGCGAGGATCGCTACGAGCAGTACTTC.

The J gene is TRBJ2-1, the V gene TRBV11-2, with 12 bases that match TRBD2. V dropped 6 bases and J dropped 7; count of bases not matched to a gene: 7. The CDR3 length is 15 residues. In germline, CDR1 is SGHAT, CDR2 FQNNGV. CDR3 DNA sequence: TGTGCCAGCAGTCCCGGACTAGCGGGACGGAATGAGCAGTTCTTC. This codes for CASSPGLAGRNEQFF.

CDR3 sequence reads: CAWSVGQGSHEQYF. The CDR3 DNA reads as TGTGCCTGGAGTGTGGGACAGGGGTCCCACGAGCAGTACTTC. This chain connects TRBV30 to TRBJ2-7, with 10 bases lining up with TRBD1. This CDR3 is 14 amino acids long. Trimming removed 0 bases from V and 5 bases from J; junction bases left unmatched: 4. CDR1 and CDR2 (germline): GTSNPN, SVGIG (reference sequence).

This clone turned up a few times. V is TRBV7-9 and J is TRBJ1-5; a weak D match, TRBD1 (5 bases). Germline V CDR1 and CDR2: SEHNR, FQNEAQ (reference sequence). This CDR3 is built from 13 residues. V lost 3 bases and J lost 5, with 8 bases in between. Written as DNA, the CDR3 is TGTGCCAGCAGCTTGACGGGGGATCAGCCCCAGCATTTT. Its protein product is CASSLTGDQPQHF.

The rearrangement joins TRBV10-3 to TRBJ2-5, with 12 bases lining up with TRBD2. The trim removed 4 bases at V and 5 bases at J, leaving 14 bases unmatched. The CDR3 length is 18 residues. Germline V CDR1 and CDR2: ENHRY, SYGVKD. This CDR3 is CAISASYTSGRPRETQYF. CDR3 bases: TGTGCCATCAGTGCAAGCTATACTAGCGGGAGGCCGCGCGAGACCCAGTACTTC.

This clone was counted between two and nine times. CDR3 DNA: TGTGCCAGCTCACGATTGACAGGGGGCCGGTCGGGGCCCCAGCATTTT. Translation gives CASSRLTGGRSGPQHF. This chain uses TRBV18 with TRBJ1-5; 10 bases are shared with TRBD1. V lost 4 bases and J lost 9; bases outside the gene matches: 12. Germline CDR1 KGHSH, CDR2 LQKENI. The CDR3 has 16 amino acids.

As DNA, the CDR3 is TGTGCCAGCAGCCAAGTGCCACAGGGGGCTGGAGGAGAGCAGTACTTC. Its translation: CASSQVPQGAGGEQYF. The chain couples TRBV3-1 (or the pseudogene TRBV3-2) to TRBJ2-7; 9 nucleotides match TRBD1. This CDR3 has 16 residues. From germline, CDR1 is LGHDT and CDR2 YNNKEL (reference sequence). V was clipped by 1 base and J by 7 bases; unmatched bases: 11.

The V gene is TRBV6-2 or TRBV6-3, the J gene TRBJ2-7, with 8 nucleotides matching TRBD1. CDR3 length: 14 residues. The germline gives CDR1 MNHEY, CDR2 SVGEGT. The V gene end was trimmed by 5 bases and the J gene end by 3 bases; junction bases not matched to a gene: 6. The CDR3 protein is CASSRQGRFYEQYF. The DNA for the CDR3 is TGTGCCAGCAGTCGACAGGGGAGGTTCTACGAGCAGTACTTC.

The chain has TRBV5-1 and TRBJ2-2; 9 nucleotides match TRBD2. Germline CDR1 and CDR2: SGHRS and YFSETQ. The CDR3 has 15 amino acids. Trimming removed 4 bases from V and 5 bases from J; junction bases left unmatched: 6. The CDR3 here is CASSAGGERTGELFF. The CDR3 DNA reads as TGCGCCAGCAGCGCGGGAGGGGAAAGGACCGGGGAGCTGTTTTTT.